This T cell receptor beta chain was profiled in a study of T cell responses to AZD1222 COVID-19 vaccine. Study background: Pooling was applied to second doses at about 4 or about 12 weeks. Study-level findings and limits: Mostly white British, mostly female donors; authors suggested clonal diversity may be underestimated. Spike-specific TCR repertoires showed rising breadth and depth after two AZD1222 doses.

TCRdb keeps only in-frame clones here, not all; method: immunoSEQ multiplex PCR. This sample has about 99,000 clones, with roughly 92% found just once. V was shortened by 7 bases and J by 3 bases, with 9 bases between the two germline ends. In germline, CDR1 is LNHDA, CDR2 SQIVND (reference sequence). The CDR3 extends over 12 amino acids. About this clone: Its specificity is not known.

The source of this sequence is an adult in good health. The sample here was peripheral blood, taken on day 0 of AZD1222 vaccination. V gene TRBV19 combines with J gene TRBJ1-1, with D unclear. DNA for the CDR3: TGTGCCAGTACCCAGGATTACACTGAAGCTTTCTTT. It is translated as CASTQDYTEAFF.